These 12 T cell receptor beta chains share one sample of origin, sequenced in a study of Ad26.COV2.S vaccination and SARS-CoV-2 variants. TCRdb keeps only in-frame clones here, not all; method: immunoSEQ multiplex PCR. The sample records approximately 150,000 clones, roughly 90% being singletons. The material sequenced was peripheral blood, taken after recovery from COVID-19. These receptors were taken from a human donor who had recovered from COVID-19.

This clone was recorded only once. The genes are TRBV12-1 and TRBJ2-7; TRBD2, the table's D call, lacks a check against the DNA. TRBV12-1 is assigned pseudogene status. This CDR3 has 15 amino acids. CDR3 in amino acids: CASSPNGTSGYEQYF. CDR3 sequence (DNA): TGTGCCAGCAGCCCTAATGGGACTAGCGGCTACGAGCAGTACTTC.

Written as DNA, the CDR3 is TGTGCCAGCAGTTCCCTAGGCACTGAAGCTTTCTTT. Protein: CASSSLGTEAFF. The chain employs TRBV28 and TRBJ1-1; D unresolved. The CDR3 length is 12 residues. The germline gives CDR1 MDHEN, CDR2 SYDVKM. Trimming took off 4 bases at V and 4 bases at J, with 7 bases between the two ends.

The chain links TRBV9 to TRBJ2-2; D unclear. Trimming cost V 3 bases and J 5 bases, with 5 bases left between them. The CDR3 length is 12 residues. Per the germline V gene, CDR1 is SGDLS and CDR2 is YYNGEE. The CDR3 loop reads CASSAQTGELFF. The DNA for the CDR3 is TGTGCCAGCAGCGCCCAAACCGGGGAGCTGTTTTTT.

In DNA form, the CDR3 reads TGTGCCAGCAGTTGGCGCGGGGGGGCCGATACGCAGTATTTT. Encoded protein: CASSWRGGADTQYF. The V gene is TRBV28, the J gene TRBJ2-3, with 9 bases lining up with TRBD2. Germline CDR1 MDHEN, CDR2 SYDVKM. Trimming took 4 bases from V and 6 from J; bases not matched to a gene: 5. The CDR3 consists of 14 residues.

A single count supports this clone. The CDR3 DNA reads as TGTGCCAGCAGTTGGGTGAACACTGAAGCTTTCTTT. Amino acids: CASSWVNTEAFF. The J gene is TRBJ1-1, the V gene TRBV2; no firm D call. Trimming took off 5 bases at V and 0 bases at J, with 4 bases between the two ends. There are 12 residues in the CDR3. The V gene's germline CDR1 is SNHLY and CDR2 FYNNEI.

This chain joins TRBV13 and TRBJ1-1, with D possibly being TRBD1 (5 bases). Germline CDR1 and CDR2: PRHDT and FYEKMQ (reference sequence). The CDR3 consists of 16 residues. V was clipped by 0 bases and J by 1 base, with 12 bases between them. The CDR3 DNA is TGTGCCAGCAGCTTAGGGAAGGCAGGGACGAACACTGAAGCTTTCTTT. It translates to CASSLGKAGTNTEAFF. Combining the CDR3 with reference TRBV13 and TRBJ1-1 gives the whole variable domain AAGVIQSPRHLIKEKRETATLKCYPIPRHDTVYWYQQGPGQDPQFLISFYEKMQSDKGSIPDRFSAQQFSDYHSELNMSSLELGDSALYFCASSLGKAGTNTEAFFGQGTRLTVV.

The V gene is TRBV25-1, the J gene TRBJ2-3; TRBD2 matches at 8 bases. With 2 bases clipped from V and 2 bases from J, the junction kept 3 bases outside the gene matches. The CDR3 covers 15 residues. Germline assignment: CDR1 MGHDK and CDR2 SYGVNS. CDR3 in amino acids: CASSEMRGVTDTQYF. CDR3 DNA: TGTGCCAGCAGTGAAATGCGGGGGGTCACAGATACGCAGTATTTT.

V gene TRBV19 combines with J gene TRBJ1-1, with D perhaps matching TRBD1 (6 bases). Looked up from germline, CDR1 is LNHDA and CDR2 is SQIVND (reference sequence). V was shortened by 4 bases and J by 4 bases, with 13 bases between the two germline ends. This CDR3 has 14 amino acids. The CDR3 is CASSKNREGTEAFF. The CDR3 DNA is TGTGCCAGTAGTAAAAACAGGGAGGGCACTGAAGCTTTCTTT. Filled out from reference TRBV19 and TRBJ1-1, the complete variable domain reads DGGITQSPKYLFRKEGQNVTLSCEQNLNHDAMYWYRQDPGQGLRLIYYSQIVNDFQKGDIAEGYSVSREKKESFPLTVTSAQKNPTAFYLCASSKNREGTEAFFGQGTRLTVV.

This chain joins TRBV28 and TRBJ1-2; 7 nucleotides agree with TRBD1. Germline V lookup: CDR1 MDHEN, CDR2 SYDVKM. The ends lost 7 bases at V and 0 bases at J; junction bases unmatched: 8. CDR3 length: 15 amino acids. The CDR3 DNA follows: TGTGCCAGCACCCTCCGGGACAGAGCTAACTATGGCTACACCTTC. Its protein product is CASTLRDRANYGYTF.

This rearrangement joins TRBV19 to TRBJ2-3; perhaps D is TRBD1 or TRBD2 (5 bases each). The V end was cut by 5 bases, the J end by 1 base, with 13 bases between. The CDR3 has 15 amino acids. CDR1 and CDR2 (germline): LNHDA, SQIVND (reference sequence). This CDR3 reads CASSFGTDGTDTQYF. DNA of the CDR3: TGTGCCAGTAGTTTCGGGACGGATGGCACAGATACGCAGTATTTT.

The CDR3 DNA sequence: TGCGCCAGCAGCCAAGAAAGGACACTTAATCAGCCCCAGCATTTT. Translating it yields CASSQERTLNQPQHF. The J gene is TRBJ1-5, the V gene TRBV4-3; the D gene is possibly TRBD1 (5 bases). Germline CDR1 LGHNA, CDR2 YSLEER. The CDR3 covers 15 residues. Trimming cost V 0 bases and J 4 bases, with 10 bases left between them.

This sequence joins TRBV19 and TRBJ1-6, with a weak D call TRBD1 (5 bases). Germline CDR1 LNHDA, CDR2 SQIVND (reference sequence). The V end lost 5 bases, the J end lost 11 bases, and 16 bases lay between the germline ends. The CDR3 is made up of 14 amino acids. The CDR3 nucleotides are TGTGCCAGTAGTCCCGGGGGGATGAAGGCACCCCTCCACTTT. Its protein is CASSPGGMKAPLHF.